Listed here are 5 T cell receptor beta chains from one sample, sequenced in a study of neurological immune-mediated disorders. TCRdb redid the calling of the 5' RACE reads with MiXCR, one entry per CDR3 protein. Of 45,000 to 55,000 distinct CDR3 sequences listed, around 5.8% are singletons. The sequencing input was CD4+ T cells from blood. These TCRs come from a woman aged 18 to 35 with multiple sclerosis.

This clonotype showed up many times. The gene calls are TRBV7-2 and TRBJ2-3; 8 bases agree with TRBD2. The V and J ends lost 6 bases and 5 bases, in that order; junction bases with no gene match: 13. This CDR3 spans 16 amino acids. Looked up from germline, CDR1 is SGHTA and CDR2 is FQGNSA. The CDR3 DNA is TGTGCCAGCAGGATTAGCGGAACGGCGGGGGGAGATACGCAGTATTTT. Its protein is CASRISGTAGGDTQYF.

The chain combines TRBV20-1 with TRBJ2-3, with TRBD2 identical over 10 bases. Germline-derived CDR1 and CDR2 are DFQATT and SNEGSKA (reference sequence). The length of the CDR3 is 16 residues. Trimming at V came to 1 base and at J to 0 bases, leaving 4 bases not matched to a gene. CDR3 DNA: TGCAGTGCTAGAGGTCTAGCGGGAGTTAGCACAGATACGCAGTATTTT. Its translation: CSARGLAGVSTDTQYF.

The sample holds many counts of this clonotype. The chain uses TRBV20-1 and TRBJ2-7; D remains unclear. The V gene lost 4 bases and the J gene lost 3 bases, with 7 bases spanning the gap. There are 11 residues in the CDR3. CDR1 and CDR2 (germline): DFQATT, SNEGSKA (reference sequence). CDR3 loop: CSAIKDYEQYV. The CDR3 region has the DNA TGCAGTGCTATTAAGGACTACGAGCAGTACGTC.

This clonotype has a handful of counts. The chain employs TRBV6-2 or TRBV6-3 and TRBJ1-1; D unresolved. Germline CDR1 reads MNHEY; CDR2 reads SVGEGT. Trimming left V 7 bases short and J 0 bases short, with 12 bases between. The length of the CDR3 is 14 residues. The CDR3 here is CASISDGLNTEAFF. In DNA form, the CDR3 reads TGTGCCAGCATCTCGGACGGCTTGAACACTGAAGCTTTCTTT.

Ten or more counts support this clonotype. V usage is TRBV5-6 and J usage is TRBJ2-1; 7 nucleotides align to TRBD1. The V gene end was trimmed by 4 bases and the J gene end by 8 bases; junction bases not matched to a gene: 6. The germline V gene encodes CDR1 SGHDT and CDR2 YYEEEE. The CDR3 has 13 amino acids. The DNA of the CDR3 is TGTGCCAGCAGCCCGACAGGGTTCGATGAGCAGTTCTTC. Translation gives CASSPTGFDEQFF.